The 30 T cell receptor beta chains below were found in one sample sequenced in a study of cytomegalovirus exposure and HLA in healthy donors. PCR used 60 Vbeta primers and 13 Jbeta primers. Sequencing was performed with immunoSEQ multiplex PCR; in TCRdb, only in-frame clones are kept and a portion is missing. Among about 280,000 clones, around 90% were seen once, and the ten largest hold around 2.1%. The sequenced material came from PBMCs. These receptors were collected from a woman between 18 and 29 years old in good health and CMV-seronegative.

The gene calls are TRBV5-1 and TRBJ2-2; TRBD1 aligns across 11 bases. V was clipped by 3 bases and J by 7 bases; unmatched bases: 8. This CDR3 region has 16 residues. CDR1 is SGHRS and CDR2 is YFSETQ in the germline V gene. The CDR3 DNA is TGCGCCAGCAGCTCTCCGGGACAGGGGGGGATCGGGGAGCTGTTTTTT. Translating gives CASSSPGQGGIGELFF.

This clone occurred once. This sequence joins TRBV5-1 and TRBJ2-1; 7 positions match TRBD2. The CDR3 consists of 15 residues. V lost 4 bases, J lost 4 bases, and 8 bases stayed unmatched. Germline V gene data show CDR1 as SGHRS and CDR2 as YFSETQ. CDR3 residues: CASSNGLVLYNEQFF. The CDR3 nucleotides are TGCGCCAGCAGCAACGGACTAGTCCTTTACAATGAGCAGTTCTTC.

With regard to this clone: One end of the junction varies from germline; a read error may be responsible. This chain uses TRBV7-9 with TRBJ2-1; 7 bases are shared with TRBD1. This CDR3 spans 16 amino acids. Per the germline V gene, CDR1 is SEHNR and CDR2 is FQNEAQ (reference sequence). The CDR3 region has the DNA TGTTCCAGCAGCCCAAAGAGGGGGCTAATTTTGATTGAGCAGTTCTTC. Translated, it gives CSSSPKRGLILIEQFF.

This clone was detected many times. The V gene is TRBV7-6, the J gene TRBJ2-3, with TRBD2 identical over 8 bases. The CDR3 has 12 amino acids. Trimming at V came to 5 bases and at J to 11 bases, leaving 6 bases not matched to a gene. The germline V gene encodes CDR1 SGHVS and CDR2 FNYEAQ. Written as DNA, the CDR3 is TGTGCCAGCAGCGAAGCGGGGGTGGAGCAGTATTTT. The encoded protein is CASSEAGVEQYF.

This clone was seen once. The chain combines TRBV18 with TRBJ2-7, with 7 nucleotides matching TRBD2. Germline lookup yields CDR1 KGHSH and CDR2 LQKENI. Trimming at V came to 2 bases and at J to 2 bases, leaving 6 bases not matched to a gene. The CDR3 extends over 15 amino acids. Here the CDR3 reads CASSPEAGNAYEQYF. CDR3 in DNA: TGTGCCAGCTCACCAGAAGCGGGGAACGCCTACGAGCAGTACTTC. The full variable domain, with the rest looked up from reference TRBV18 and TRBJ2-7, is NAGVMQNPRHLVRRRGQEARLRCSPMKGHSHVYWYRQLPEEGLKFMVYLQKENIIDESGMPKERFSAEFPKEGPSILRIQQVVRGDSAAYFCASSPEAGNAYEQYFGPGTRLTVT.

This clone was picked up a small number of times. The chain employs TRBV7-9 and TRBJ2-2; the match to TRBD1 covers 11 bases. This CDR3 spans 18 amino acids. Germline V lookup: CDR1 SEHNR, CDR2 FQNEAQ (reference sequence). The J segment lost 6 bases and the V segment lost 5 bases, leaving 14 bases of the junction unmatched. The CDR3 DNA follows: TGTGCCAGCAGCAATGGACAGGGGGCGTCGAGATGGCCCGGGGAGCTGTTTTTT. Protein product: CASSNGQGASRWPGELFF.

CDR3: CASSLVQGGGEKLFF. CDR3 DNA sequence: TGTGCCAGCAGCTTGGTACAGGGGGGTGGTGAAAAACTGTTTTTT. The V and J genes are TRBV5-6 and TRBJ1-4, with 8 bases identical to TRBD1. This CDR3 has 15 residues. J gave up 7 bases and V 0 bases, and 5 bases lay outside the gene matches. Germline values: CDR1 SGHDT, CDR2 YYEEEE.

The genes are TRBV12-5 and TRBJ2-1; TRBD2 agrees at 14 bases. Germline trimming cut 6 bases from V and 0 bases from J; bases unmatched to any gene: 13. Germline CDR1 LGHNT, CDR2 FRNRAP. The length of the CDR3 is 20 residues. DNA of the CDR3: TGTGCTAGTGGCCGCCCGCGGACTAGCGGGGGGACGAGCTCCTACAATGAGCAGTTCTTC. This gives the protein CASGRPRTSGGTSSYNEQFF.

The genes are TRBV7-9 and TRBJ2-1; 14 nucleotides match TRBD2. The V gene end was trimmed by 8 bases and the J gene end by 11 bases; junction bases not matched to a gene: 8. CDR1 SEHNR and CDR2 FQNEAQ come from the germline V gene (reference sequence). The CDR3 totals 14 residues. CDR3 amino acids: CASLKGLAGDKQFF. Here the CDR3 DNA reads TGTGCCAGCCTAAAGGGACTAGCGGGGGACAAGCAGTTCTTC.

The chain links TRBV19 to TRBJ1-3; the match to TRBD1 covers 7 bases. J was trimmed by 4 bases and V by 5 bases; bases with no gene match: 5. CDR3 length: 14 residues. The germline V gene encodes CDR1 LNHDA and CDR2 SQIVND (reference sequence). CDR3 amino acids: CASSETGVGNTIYF. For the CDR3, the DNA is TGTGCCAGTAGTGAAACAGGGGTAGGAAACACCATATATTTT.

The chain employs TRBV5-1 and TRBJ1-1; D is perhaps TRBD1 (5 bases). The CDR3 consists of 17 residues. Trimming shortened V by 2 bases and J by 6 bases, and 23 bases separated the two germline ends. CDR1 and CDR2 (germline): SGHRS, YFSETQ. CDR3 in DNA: TGCGCCAGCAGCTTAACCGGGCCAGGGATGGAAGGCGCTGAAGCTTTCTTT. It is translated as CASSLTGPGMEGAEAFF.

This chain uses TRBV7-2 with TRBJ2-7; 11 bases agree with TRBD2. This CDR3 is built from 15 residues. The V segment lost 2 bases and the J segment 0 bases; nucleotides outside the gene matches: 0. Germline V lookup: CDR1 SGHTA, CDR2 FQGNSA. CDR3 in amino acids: CASSLTSGGSYEQYF. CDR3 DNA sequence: TGTGCCAGCAGCTTAACTAGCGGGGGCTCCTACGAGCAGTACTTC.

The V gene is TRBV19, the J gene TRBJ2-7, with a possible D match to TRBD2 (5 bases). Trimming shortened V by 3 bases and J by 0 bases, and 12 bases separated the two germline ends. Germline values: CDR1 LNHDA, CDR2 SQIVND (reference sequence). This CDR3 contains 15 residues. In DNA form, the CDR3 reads TGTGCCAGTAGTATTGGAGGCTCTAGCTCCTACGAGCAGTACTTC. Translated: CASSIGGSSSYEQYF.

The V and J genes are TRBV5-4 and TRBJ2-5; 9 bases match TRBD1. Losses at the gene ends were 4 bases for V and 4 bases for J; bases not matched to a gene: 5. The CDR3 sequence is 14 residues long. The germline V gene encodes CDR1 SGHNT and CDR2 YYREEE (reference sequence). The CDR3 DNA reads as TGTGCCAGCAGCACTAGACAGGGGGGAGAGACCCAGTACTTC. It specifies CASSTRQGGETQYF.

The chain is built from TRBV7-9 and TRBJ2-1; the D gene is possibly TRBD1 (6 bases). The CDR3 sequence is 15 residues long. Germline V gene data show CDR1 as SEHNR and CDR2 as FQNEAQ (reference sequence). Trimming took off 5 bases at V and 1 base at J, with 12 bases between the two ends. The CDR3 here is CASSGDQGSYNEQFF. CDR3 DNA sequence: TGTGCCAGCAGCGGGGACCAGGGGTCCTACAATGAGCAGTTCTTC.

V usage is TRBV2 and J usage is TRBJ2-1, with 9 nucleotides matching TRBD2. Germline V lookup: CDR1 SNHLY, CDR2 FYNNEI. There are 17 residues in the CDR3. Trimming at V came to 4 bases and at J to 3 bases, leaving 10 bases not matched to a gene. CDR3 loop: CASSGGSGGLNYNEQFF. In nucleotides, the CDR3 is TGTGCCAGCAGTGGGGGAAGCGGGGGGTTGAACTACAATGAGCAGTTCTTC.

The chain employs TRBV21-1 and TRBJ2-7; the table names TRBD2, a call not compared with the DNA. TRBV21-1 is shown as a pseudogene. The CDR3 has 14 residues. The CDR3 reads CASSNRTISYEQYF. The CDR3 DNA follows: TGTGCCAGCAGCAATAGGACTATCTCTTACGAGCAGTACTTC.

For the CDR3, the DNA is TGCGCCAGCAGCCAAGGGACAGGGAGCATGAACACTGAAGCTTTCTTT. Its protein product is CASSQGTGSMNTEAFF. This chain connects TRBV4-1 to TRBJ1-1, with 8 positions matching TRBD1. This CDR3 is built from 16 residues. From germline, CDR1 is MGHRA and CDR2 YSYEKL. J gave up 0 bases and V 1 base, and 4 bases lay outside the gene matches.

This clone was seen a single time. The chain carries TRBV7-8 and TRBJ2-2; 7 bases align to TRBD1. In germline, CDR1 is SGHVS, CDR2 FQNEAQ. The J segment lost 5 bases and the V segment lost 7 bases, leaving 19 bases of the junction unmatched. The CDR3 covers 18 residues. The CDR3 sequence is CASTQGVGGAGMTGELFF. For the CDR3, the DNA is TGTGCCAGCACCCAGGGGGTAGGGGGCGCGGGTATGACCGGGGAGCTGTTTTTT.

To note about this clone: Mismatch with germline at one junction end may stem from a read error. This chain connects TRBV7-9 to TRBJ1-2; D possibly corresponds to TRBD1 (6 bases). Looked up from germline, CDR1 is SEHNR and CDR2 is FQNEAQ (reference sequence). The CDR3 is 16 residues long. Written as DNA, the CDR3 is TGTTCCAGCAGCTTAGGGGACCGAGGACAGAGCTATGGCTACACCTTC. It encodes CSSSLGDRGQSYGYTF.

CDR3 in DNA: TGTGCCAGCAGCCGGACTTTACAAGAGACCCAGTACTTC. This codes for CASSRTLQETQYF. The genes are TRBV7-3 and TRBJ2-5, with D possibly TRBD2 on 5 matching bases. Germline V gene sequence: CDR1 SGHTA, CDR2 FQGTGA. V shed 5 bases and J shed 2 bases, with 9 bases lying between them. This CDR3 has 13 residues.

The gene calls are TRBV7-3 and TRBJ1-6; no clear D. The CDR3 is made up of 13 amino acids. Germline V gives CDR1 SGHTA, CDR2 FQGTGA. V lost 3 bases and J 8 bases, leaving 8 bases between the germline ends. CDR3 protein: CASSFNLDSPLHF. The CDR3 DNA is TGTGCCAGCAGCTTTAATCTTGATTCACCCCTCCACTTT.

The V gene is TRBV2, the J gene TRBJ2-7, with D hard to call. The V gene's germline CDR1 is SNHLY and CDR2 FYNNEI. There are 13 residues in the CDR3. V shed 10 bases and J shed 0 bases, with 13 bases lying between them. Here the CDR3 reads CAIGDLSSYEQYF. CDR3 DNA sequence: TGTGCCATAGGAGACCTGAGCTCCTACGAGCAGTACTTC.

CDR3 nucleotides: TGTGCCTGGTCCGGGACAGGGAATCAGCCCCAGCATTTT. This encodes CAWSGTGNQPQHF. The chain carries TRBV30 and TRBJ1-5; TRBD1 aligns across 9 bases. CDR3 length: 13 residues. Germline loops: CDR1 GTSNPN, CDR2 SVGIG (reference sequence). V lost 5 bases, J lost 4 bases, and 3 bases stayed unmatched.

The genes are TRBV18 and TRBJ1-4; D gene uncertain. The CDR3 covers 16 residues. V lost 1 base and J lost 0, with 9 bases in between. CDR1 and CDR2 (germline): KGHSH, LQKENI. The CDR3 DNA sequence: TGTGCCAGCTCACCACTCGAACATGCAACTAATGAAAAACTGTTTTTT. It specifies CASSPLEHATNEKLFF.

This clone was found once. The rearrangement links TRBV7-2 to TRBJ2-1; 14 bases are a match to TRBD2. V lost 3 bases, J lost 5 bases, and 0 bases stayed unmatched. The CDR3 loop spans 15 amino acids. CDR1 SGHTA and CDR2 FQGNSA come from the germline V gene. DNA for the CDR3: TGTGCCAGCAGCTTGACTAGCGGGGGGGACAATGAGCAGTTCTTC. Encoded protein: CASSLTSGGDNEQFF.

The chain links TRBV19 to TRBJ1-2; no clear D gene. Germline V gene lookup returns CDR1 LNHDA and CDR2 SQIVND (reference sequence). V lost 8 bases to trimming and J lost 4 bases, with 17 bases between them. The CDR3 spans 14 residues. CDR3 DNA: TGTGCCAGTGGTTCGGGGATATCCTCCTATGGCTACACCTTC. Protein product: CASGSGISSYGYTF.

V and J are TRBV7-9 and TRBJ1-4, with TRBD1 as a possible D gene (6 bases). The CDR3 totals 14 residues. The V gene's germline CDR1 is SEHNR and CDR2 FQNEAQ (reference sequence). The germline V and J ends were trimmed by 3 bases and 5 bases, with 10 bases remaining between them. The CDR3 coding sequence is TGTGCCAGCAGCTTTGGACAGATGAATGAAAAACTGTTTTTT. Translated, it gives CASSFGQMNEKLFF.

DNA for the CDR3: TGTGCCAGCAGCCAGGGGTCAGATACGCAGTATTTT. Protein: CASSQGSDTQYF. This chain uses TRBV5-6 with TRBJ2-3, with a weak D call TRBD1 (6 bases). Germline V CDR1 and CDR2: SGHDT, YYEEEE. Between the trimmed V and J ends, which lost 4 bases and 4 bases, there was a span of 7 bases. The CDR3 covers 12 residues.

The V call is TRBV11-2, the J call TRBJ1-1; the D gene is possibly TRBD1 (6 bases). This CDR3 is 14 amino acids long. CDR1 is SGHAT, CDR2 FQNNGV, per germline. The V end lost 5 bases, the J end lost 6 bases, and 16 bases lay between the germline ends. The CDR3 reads CASSRNRGGSEAFF. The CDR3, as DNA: TGTGCCAGCAGCCGAAATAGAGGGGGTTCTGAAGCTTTCTTT.